This TCR beta chain originates from a study of OX40 agonist ivuxolimab in advanced cancers. Whole-study results and caveats: The work left the antigen specificity of expanded peripheral T cells undetermined.

The assay was immunoSEQ multiplex PCR, and TCRdb's table has in-frame clones only and misses some. The data hold 90,000 or so clones, with around nine tenths observed a single time. Comment on this clone: Its cognate antigen is unknown.

The length of the CDR3 is 15 residues. The germline CDR1 and CDR2 sequences are SGDLS and YYNGEE. V lost 2 bases and J lost 0, with 9 bases in between. The clonotype originates from an adult with an advanced solid tumor such as melanoma, head and neck, liver or kidney cancer. Sequenced here: CD4+ or CD8+ T cells sorted from blood, sampled in a trial of the OX40 agonist ivuxolimab. This chain connects TRBV9 to TRBJ2-1; no definite D call. CDR3 in DNA: TGTGCCAGCAGCGTTGCAGCAAGCTCCTACAATGAGCAGTTCTTC. This codes for CASSVAASSYNEQFF.